These 26 T cell receptor beta chains were sequenced from one sample in a study of early T cells in non-severe SARS-CoV-2 infection. Each CDR3 protein gets one entry after TCRdb re-called the 5' RACE reads with MiXCR. Of about 110,000 distinct CDR3 sequences in the sample, approximately 10% were seen once. Sequencing was carried out using whole blood. These receptors all come from an adult who was a healthcare worker with PCR-confirmed SARS-CoV-2 infection or an uninfected control (not recorded which).

This clonotype was counted at least ten times. The genes are TRBV30 and TRBJ1-2, with D possibly TRBD1 on 6 matching bases. Germline V gives CDR1 GTSNPN, CDR2 SVGIG (reference sequence). Trimming left V 6 bases short and J 8 bases short, with 19 bases between. CDR3 length: 13 residues. CDR3 DNA: TGTGCCTGCGTCGAGGCAGGGGCGTGGGGCTACACCTTC. Amino acid sequence: CACVEAGAWGYTF.

This clonotype appeared a few times. The chain joins TRBV5-4 to TRBJ2-2; no clear D gene. The CDR3 is 13 residues long. V lost 4 bases and J lost 4, with 8 bases in between. Germline CDR1 and CDR2: SGHNT and YYREEE (reference sequence). CDR3 nucleotides: TGTGCCAGCAGCCCCGCCTCCACCGGGGAGCTGTTTTTT. Translation gives CASSPASTGELFF.

The chain joins TRBV5-5 to TRBJ2-5, with 12 bases fitting TRBD2. The V segment lost 5 bases and the J segment 4 bases; nucleotides outside the gene matches: 6. CDR3 size: 15 residues. CDR1 and CDR2 (germline): SGHKS, YYEKEE (reference sequence). In nucleotides, the CDR3 is TGTGCCAGCAGTACAACTAGCGGGAGGACAGAGACCCAGTACTTC. Encoded protein: CASSTTSGRTETQYF.

This clonotype was picked up many times. The chain employs TRBV20-1 and TRBJ2-2; no definite D call. Germline V lookup: CDR1 DFQATT, CDR2 SNEGSKA (reference sequence). This CDR3 comprises 14 residues. The germline V and J ends were trimmed by 0 bases and 4 bases, with 9 bases remaining between them. This chain's CDR3 is CSARDQLLTGELFF. The CDR3 DNA reads TGCAGTGCTAGAGATCAACTCCTCACCGGGGAGCTGTTTTTT.

This chain joins TRBV4-1 and TRBJ2-3; D may be TRBD1 or TRBD2 (5 bases each). Germline CDR1 and CDR2: MGHRA and YSYEKL. V gave up 3 bases and J gave up 8 bases, with 18 bases separating them. This CDR3 is built from 15 residues. The DNA for the CDR3 is TGCGCCAGCAGCCATCACACCGATCGGGACGGTACGCAGTATTTT. Translated, it gives CASSHHTDRDGTQYF.

The rearrangement links TRBV6-2 or TRBV6-3 to TRBJ2-3; TRBD2 matches 7 bases. V was pared by 2 bases and J by 3 bases, with 8 bases of the junction left unmatched. The CDR3 consists of 16 residues. Germline V lookup: CDR1 MNHEY, CDR2 SVGEGT. DNA for the CDR3: TGTGCCAGCAGTTACGTCGGCGGGAGAGGTACAGATACGCAGTATTTT. As protein: CASSYVGGRGTDTQYF.

The chain joins TRBV29-1 to TRBJ2-7; D gene unclear. Germline values: CDR1 SQVTM, CDR2 ANQGSEA. The germline V and J ends were trimmed by 4 bases and 4 bases, with 8 bases remaining between them. CDR3 size: 11 residues. This chain's CDR3 is CSVGRRYEQYF. CDR3 nucleotide sequence: TGCAGCGTTGGACGTCGGTACGAGCAGTACTTC.

The gene calls are TRBV3-1 and TRBJ2-5; possible D gene TRBD2, 6 bases. Germline values: CDR1 LGHDT, CDR2 YNNKEL (reference sequence). This CDR3 has 17 residues. The V gene lost 3 bases and the J gene lost 2 bases, with 19 bases spanning the gap. The CDR3 loop reads CASSQTSAGTDQETQYF. DNA of the CDR3: TGTGCCAGCAGCCAGACCTCAGCTGGGACTGATCAAGAGACCCAGTACTTC.

This clonotype was counted many times. This chain joins TRBV5-1 and TRBJ2-1, with D tentatively TRBD2 (6 bases). Looked up from germline, CDR1 is SGHRS and CDR2 is YFSETQ. The CDR3 totals 15 residues. V was clipped by 3 bases and J by 3 bases, with 13 bases between them. The CDR3 protein is CASSSPRGYYNEQFF. The CDR3 DNA sequence: TGCGCCAGCAGCTCCCCCCGGGGGTACTACAATGAGCAGTTCTTC.

This clonotype was seen only a few times. The CDR3 loop reads CASSLGLGKGVDGYTF. CDR3 sequence (DNA): TGTGCCAGCAGCTTAGGCTTGGGGAAGGGAGTCGATGGCTACACCTTC. The rearrangement uses TRBV13 and TRBJ1-2, with unresolved D. This CDR3 is built from 16 residues. The V end lost 0 bases, the J end lost 6 bases, and 17 bases lay between the germline ends. From germline, CDR1 is PRHDT and CDR2 FYEKMQ (reference sequence).

In its sample, this clonotype was seen many times. The chain has TRBV6-1 and TRBJ1-2; D unresolved. Trimming took 0 bases from V and 4 from J, leaving 12 bases between them. CDR3 size: 15 residues. Germline V CDR1 and CDR2: MNHNS, SASEGT. The CDR3 DNA is TGTGCCAGCAGTGAAGCGCTACGGGGAACCTATGGCTACACCTTC. This codes for CASSEALRGTYGYTF.

The chain uses TRBV4-3 and TRBJ2-1, with 8 bases fitting TRBD2. This CDR3 contains 18 residues. Germline lookup yields CDR1 LGHNA and CDR2 YSLEER. V shed 1 base and J 9 bases; nucleotides not matched to a gene: 17. CDR3 in DNA: TGCGCCAGCAGCCAAGTGCTCCCGTCGGGAGGGTTCTTAGGTGAGCAGTTCTTC. Its translation: CASSQVLPSGGFLGEQFF.

The V call is TRBV18, the J call TRBJ1-1; 11 nucleotides align to TRBD1. The CDR3 loop spans 16 amino acids. V lost 2 bases to trimming and J lost 5 bases; unmatched junction nucleotides: 7. The germline V gene has CDR1 KGHSH and CDR2 LQKENI. CDR3 residues: CASSPWTGGARTEAFF. Here the CDR3 DNA reads TGTGCCAGCTCACCATGGACAGGGGGCGCGAGGACTGAAGCTTTCTTT.

The V gene is TRBV2, the J gene TRBJ2-5; D is ambiguous. This CDR3 is 13 amino acids long. Germline V gives CDR1 SNHLY, CDR2 FYNNEI. V was cut by 7 bases and J by 1 base, with 10 bases left in between. For the CDR3, the DNA is TGTGCCAGCAAACGCCAGGTCCAAGAGACCCAGTACTTC. This translates into CASKRQVQETQYF.

This clonotype has a handful of counts. The rearrangement links TRBV7-9 to TRBJ2-7; possible D gene TRBD2, 5 bases. The CDR3 totals 16 residues. Germline V gene sequence: CDR1 SEHNR, CDR2 FQNEAQ (reference sequence). V dropped 4 bases and J dropped 2 bases, with 18 bases sitting between them. The CDR3 protein is CASSWGSSEAPYEQYF. In DNA form, the CDR3 reads TGTGCCAGCAGCTGGGGAAGCTCGGAGGCCCCCTACGAGCAGTACTTC.

This clonotype was seen at least ten times. V gene TRBV15 combines with J gene TRBJ2-3, with 7 bases lining up with TRBD2. The V segment lost 6 bases and the J segment 2 bases; nucleotides outside the gene matches: 5. Germline values: CDR1 LNHNV, CDR2 YYDKDF (reference sequence). The CDR3 is 14 amino acids. CDR3 loop: CATRPSGDTDTQYF. CDR3 in DNA: TGTGCCACCAGGCCCAGCGGGGACACAGATACGCAGTATTTT.

A few counts support this clonotype. The chain couples TRBV29-1 to TRBJ2-5; 7 bases are shared with TRBD2. Germline CDR1 reads SQVTM; CDR2 reads ANQGSEA. The CDR3 extends over 17 amino acids. V shed 0 bases and J 5 bases; nucleotides not matched to a gene: 15. The CDR3 here is CSVEEQLRERFSETQYF. For the CDR3, the DNA is TGCAGCGTTGAAGAACAGTTGCGGGAGCGGTTTTCGGAGACCCAGTACTTC. Supplemented by reference TRBV29-1 and TRBJ2-5, the full variable domain reads SAVISQKPSRDICQRGTSLTIQCQVDSQVTMMFWYRQQPGQSLTLIATANQGSEATYESGFVIDKFPISRPNLTFSTLTVSNMSPEDSSIYLCSVEEQLRERFSETQYFGPGTRLLVL.

Only a few counts were recorded for this clonotype. CDR3 sequence reads: CASSFTSGGETQYF. The DNA of the CDR3 is TGTGCCAGCAGCTTCACCTCAGGGGGCGAGACCCAGTACTTC. V usage is TRBV7-9 and J usage is TRBJ2-5, with 8 bases matching TRBD1. The CDR3 length is 14 residues. Unmatched junction bases numbered 5, after V lost 3 bases and J lost 5 bases. Germline CDR1 and CDR2: SEHNR and FQNEAQ (reference sequence). The full variable domain, completed using reference TRBV7-9 and TRBJ2-5, is DTGVSQNPRHKITKRGQNVTFRCDPISEHNRLYWYRQTLGQGPEFLTYFQNEAQLEKSRLLSDRFSAERPKGSFSTLEIQRTEQGDSAMYLCASSFTSGGETQYFGPGTRLLVL.

V usage is TRBV12-3 or TRBV12-4 and J usage is TRBJ1-6, with D maybe TRBD1 (6 bases). The CDR3 is 14 amino acids. Trimming removed 3 bases at V and 7 bases at J, with 10 bases between. Written as DNA, the CDR3 is TGTGCCAGCAGTTTGAGGGGGACCAATTCACCCCTCCACTTT. Encoded protein: CASSLRGTNSPLHF.

This clonotype was detected many times. The CDR3 sequence is CASSPTDTQYF. The CDR3, as DNA: TGTGCCAGCAGCCCAACAGATACGCAGTATTTT. The genes are TRBV12-3 or TRBV12-4 and TRBJ2-3; D ambiguous. The CDR3 spans 11 residues. V lost 6 bases, J lost 3 bases, and 4 bases lay in between.

This clonotype has ten or more counts. V gene TRBV3-1 combines with J gene TRBJ2-7; D unclear. Trimming took off 4 bases at V and 0 bases at J, with 22 bases between the two ends. This CDR3 region has 18 residues. Germline CDR1 is LGHDT and CDR2 is YNNKEL (reference sequence). The CDR3 loop reads CASSPTVAGSHSSYEQYF. DNA for the CDR3: TGTGCCAGCAGCCCCACGGTGGCAGGCAGTCATAGCTCCTACGAGCAGTACTTC.

This clonotype was counted many times. This chain joins TRBV19 and TRBJ2-7; 9 bases align to TRBD1. After removal of 5 bases from V and 6 bases from J, the junction contained 8 bases not matched to a gene. Per germline, CDR1 LNHDA and CDR2 SQIVND (reference sequence). The CDR3 totals 14 residues. The CDR3 coding sequence is TGTGCCAGTAGTGTCCGGGACAGGGAATTCGAGCAGTACTTC. Translation gives CASSVRDREFEQYF.

This clonotype was counted ten times or more. CDR3 nucleotides: TGTGCCAGCAGTTTTAGGACGGCCGGGGAGCAGTACTTC. It translates to CASSFRTAGEQYF. The rearrangement links TRBV28 to TRBJ2-7; D uncertain. V was pared by 3 bases and J by 7 bases, with 13 bases between. This CDR3 has 13 residues. Germline V gives CDR1 MDHEN, CDR2 SYDVKM.

The chain links TRBV12-3 or TRBV12-4 to TRBJ2-1; D may be TRBD1 (5 bases). The CDR3 is 15 residues long. Trimming took off 6 bases at V and 4 bases at J, with 16 bases between the two ends. CDR3 sequence: CASRADRPPYNEQFF. The CDR3 DNA is TGTGCCAGCAGGGCAGACAGACCCCCTTACAATGAGCAGTTCTTC.

The table lists this clonotype with many counts. The chain links TRBV20-1 to TRBJ2-6; D assignment may be TRBD1 or TRBD2 (5 bases each). The CDR3 has 14 residues. Germline V lookup: CDR1 DFQATT, CDR2 SNEGSKA (reference sequence). Trimming stripped 6 bases from V and 4 bases from J, with 13 bases between. The CDR3, as DNA: TGCAGTGCCACCCCCGGGGCCGGGGCCAACGTCCTGACTTTC. This translates into CSATPGAGANVLTF.

This clonotype was recorded many times. The CDR3 DNA reads TGTGCCAGCAGTTTCTCCTACAGTCATGGCTACACCTTC. Translation: CASSFSYSHGYTF. The gene calls are TRBV28 and TRBJ1-2, with unresolved D. This CDR3 has 13 amino acids. V dropped 3 bases and J dropped 6 bases, with 11 bases sitting between them. Germline CDR1 is MDHEN and CDR2 is SYDVKM.